This is a list of T cell receptor beta chains from one sample in a study of blood T cells in healthy people across ages. From the 5' RACE reads, TCRdb called clonotypes with MiXCR, one entry per CDR3 protein. The table has around 1,700,000 distinct CDR3 sequences, roughly 28% seen once. The material sequenced was blood. These receptors were taken from a woman in her 30s in good health. Each CDR3 is given with its conserved first and last residue. Each record gives: V gene, clone size, CDR3 length, CDR3 protein. Clone sizes are given selectively: once, few, many, or a class where the clone is expanded.

TRBV28 | - | 17 | CASSSSRLAGGPGELFF
TRBV12-3/TRBV12-4 | few | 16 | CASSPGGSRSNQPQHF
TRBV6-2/TRBV6-3 | - | 15 | CASSYSQVAGREQYF
TRBV21-1 | - | 16 | CASSPEEDRGCYGYTF
TRBV5-1 | many | 15 | CASSASGLTNYGYTF
TRBV7-2 | once | 17 | CASSLVLGGVSRETQYF
TRBV4-2 | - | 16 | CASSQTYLGQGGEQYF
TRBV6-5 | few | 16 | CASSCSIGTGRYEQYF
TRBV7-2 | - | 13 | CASSLGQVEPQHF
TRBV10-3 | few | 14 | CAIRNDEQGYGYTF
TRBV5-1 | many | 12 | CASSSYQETQYF
TRBV7-8 | - | 11 | CASSAYGELFF
TRBV6-5 | many | 16 | CASSPDPAGRLGEQYF